Listed here are 21 T cell receptor beta chains from one sample, sequenced in a study of control samples from healthy donors and cancer patients. Assay: immunoSEQ multiplex PCR; the TCRdb copy retains only in-frame clones and omits some. Of approximately 150,000 clones in the sample, roughly 94% were seen once. Sequenced material: PBMCs. Receptor source: a man in his 60s with colorectal cancer.

The chain carries TRBV11-2 and TRBJ1-2; D ambiguous. Germline assignment: CDR1 SGHAT and CDR2 FQNNGV. V was pared by 0 bases and J by 4 bases, with 6 bases between. This CDR3 has 13 residues. The CDR3 sequence: CASSLEYGYGYTF. Here the CDR3 DNA reads TGTGCCAGCAGCTTAGAGTATGGCTATGGCTACACCTTC.

The chain joins TRBV9 to TRBJ2-1; D is unclear. The germline CDR1 and CDR2 sequences are SGDLS and YYNGEE. CDR3 length equals 13 residues. V was cut by 2 bases and J by 5 bases, with 8 bases left in between. CDR3 in DNA: TGTGCCAGCAGCGTTAGTGGAGACAATGAGCAGTTCTTC. Amino acid sequence: CASSVSGDNEQFF.

This chain links TRBV10-3 with TRBJ2-3; 8 bases are a match to TRBD2. The CDR3 runs to 14 residues. Germline V gene data show CDR1 as ENHRY and CDR2 as SYGVKD. V dropped 6 bases and J dropped 1; count of bases not matched to a gene: 3. CDR3 amino acids: CAIRERGRTDTQYF. The CDR3 region has the DNA TGTGCCATCAGGGAGCGGGGGCGCACAGATACGCAGTATTTT.

The chain uses TRBV19 and TRBJ1-2; D remains unclear. This CDR3 comprises 14 residues. Trimming pared 1 base from V and 4 bases from J, leaving 10 bases between. CDR1 and CDR2 from the germline V gene are LNHDA and SQIVND (reference sequence). The CDR3 DNA reads as TGTGCCAGTAGTATAGCTGCCGATAGCTATGGCTACACCTTC. As protein: CASSIAADSYGYTF. Full variable domain (remainder filled in from reference TRBV19 and TRBJ1-2): DGGITQSPKYLFRKEGQNVTLSCEQNLNHDAMYWYRQDPGQGLRLIYYSQIVNDFQKGDIAEGYSVSREKKESFPLTVTSAQKNPTAFYLCASSIAADSYGYTFGSGTRLTVV.

This chain joins TRBV27 and TRBJ1-2, with D possibly TRBD1 on 6 matching bases. There are 16 residues in the CDR3. V was cut by 2 bases and J by 0 bases, with 13 bases left in between. Germline V gene lookup returns CDR1 MNHEY and CDR2 SMNVEV (reference sequence). The CDR3 bases are TGTGCCAGCAGTTTAAGTGGGACAATAGCTAACTATGGCTACACCTTC. Translation: CASSLSGTIANYGYTF.

The chain couples TRBV13 to TRBJ1-4; D uncertain. The CDR3 has 13 amino acids. The germline CDR1 and CDR2 sequences are PRHDT and FYEKMQ (reference sequence). V was pared by 3 bases and J by 8 bases, with 10 bases between. The CDR3 DNA is TGTGCCAGCAGCTTCGGGCGGAAGGAAAAACTGTTTTTT. It encodes CASSFGRKEKLFF.

The rearrangement links TRBV6-4 to TRBJ1-6; D gene uncertain. Between the trimmed V and J ends, which lost 3 bases and 8 bases, there was a span of 11 bases. CDR3 length equals 14 residues. Germline V gene sequence: CDR1 MRHNA, CDR2 SNTAGT. As DNA, the CDR3 is TGTGCCAGCAGTGAGGGCTGGGGTTATTCACCCCTCCACTTT. It specifies CASSEGWGYSPLHF.

The chain links TRBV6-5 to TRBJ1-6, with TRBD1 identical over 7 bases. CDR1 is MNHEY and CDR2 is SVGAGI in the germline V gene. Trimming took 8 bases from V and 8 from J; bases not matched to a gene: 6. The CDR3 extends over 13 amino acids. The CDR3 DNA is TGTGCCAGCGGCACAGGGGCTTATTCACCCCTCCACTTT. This encodes CASGTGAYSPLHF.

This sequence joins TRBV19 and TRBJ1-5; 7 positions agree with TRBD1. V was pared by 6 bases and J by 0 bases, with 8 bases of the junction left unmatched. Germline V gene sequence: CDR1 LNHDA, CDR2 SQIVND (reference sequence). The CDR3 totals 16 residues. The CDR3 loop is CASSTQGSHSNQPQHF. In DNA, the CDR3 is TGTGCCAGTAGCACACAGGGGAGTCATAGCAATCAGCCCCAGCATTTT.

This clone was detected only once. This chain uses TRBV19 with TRBJ1-5; D gene unclear. V lost 7 bases and J lost 4, with 11 bases in between. The CDR3 has 13 residues. Germline V gene data show CDR1 as LNHDA and CDR2 as SQIVND (reference sequence). The CDR3 nucleotides are TGTGCCAGTACGGGAGGAGGTAATCAGCCCCAGCATTTT. It is translated as CASTGGGNQPQHF.

The chain combines TRBV5-1 with TRBJ2-1; D is undetermined. Germline V lookup: CDR1 SGHRS, CDR2 YFSETQ. V was cut by 0 bases and J by 4 bases, with 8 bases left in between. This CDR3 contains 14 residues. The CDR3 DNA is TGCGCCAGCAGCTTGGGAAGGCCATACAATGAGCAGTTCTTC. It encodes CASSLGRPYNEQFF.

J is TRBJ2-4 and V is TRBV9; 16 positions agree with TRBD2. The junction had 11 bases not matched to a gene; V was cut back by 3 bases and J by 8 bases. The CDR3 length is 18 residues. Germline-derived CDR1 and CDR2 are SGDLS and YYNGEE. The CDR3 sequence: CASSGETWGTSGRDIQYF. The CDR3 DNA reads TGTGCCAGCAGCGGAGAGACGTGGGGGACTAGCGGGAGGGACATTCAGTACTTC.

The chain is built from TRBV18 and TRBJ2-1; 7 nucleotides agree with TRBD1. This CDR3 is built from 14 residues. CDR1 is KGHSH, CDR2 LQKENI, per germline. V was clipped by 0 bases and J by 5 bases; unmatched bases: 1. This CDR3 reads CASSPPTGNNEQFF. The CDR3 coding sequence is TGTGCCAGCTCACCACCGACAGGGAACAATGAGCAGTTCTTC.

This clone was detected once. The CDR3 sequence: CASSYTQRYGYYEQYF. CDR3 DNA: TGTGCCAGCAGTTATACCCAAAGATATGGCTACTACGAGCAGTACTTC. The chain is built from TRBV6-5 and TRBJ2-7; no clear D gene. The V gene lost 3 bases and the J gene lost 3 bases, with 18 bases spanning the gap. CDR1 and CDR2 (germline): MNHEY, SVGAGI. The CDR3 is 16 residues long.

The chain combines TRBV19 with TRBJ1-4, with TRBD1 identical over 7 bases. Germline V gives CDR1 LNHDA, CDR2 SQIVND (reference sequence). V lost 6 bases and J lost 8; bases outside the gene matches: 6. This CDR3 contains 13 residues. CDR3 sequence: CASRTGVGEKLFF. CDR3 sequence (DNA): TGTGCCAGTAGAACAGGGGTTGGGGAAAAACTGTTTTTT.

This chain connects TRBV5-1 to TRBJ1-3; tentatively, D is TRBD1 (5 bases). The V gene lost 4 bases and the J gene lost 0 bases, with 11 bases spanning the gap. CDR1 is SGHRS, CDR2 YFSETQ, per germline. The CDR3 runs 15 residues. Here the CDR3 DNA reads TGCGCCAGCAGCCCGGGGGTAGGCTCTGGAAACACCATATATTTT. Its translation is CASSPGVGSGNTIYF.

This chain uses TRBV6-2 or TRBV6-3 with TRBJ1-5; D is perhaps TRBD1 (5 bases). The germline V gene encodes CDR1 MNHEY and CDR2 SVGEGT. The CDR3 length is 15 residues. V lost 0 bases and J 6 bases, leaving 12 bases between the germline ends. The CDR3 reads CASSYSRGSSQPQHF. The CDR3 DNA reads TGTGCCAGCAGTTACTCTCGGGGCTCGAGTCAGCCCCAGCATTTT.

This rearrangement joins TRBV19 to TRBJ2-1; TRBD2 agrees at 10 bases. This CDR3 region has 14 residues. V lost 2 bases to trimming and J lost 6 bases; unmatched junction nucleotides: 1. Germline V gene data show CDR1 as LNHDA and CDR2 as SQIVND (reference sequence). CDR3 amino acids: CASSISGGANEQFF. The CDR3 coding sequence is TGTGCCAGTAGTATAAGCGGGGGGGCCAATGAGCAGTTCTTC.

The chain couples TRBV6-5 to TRBJ2-3, with D possibly matching TRBD2 (6 bases). This CDR3 region has 14 residues. CDR1 and CDR2 from the germline V gene are MNHEY and SVGAGI. V lost 4 bases and J 6 bases, leaving 14 bases between the germline ends. CDR3 nucleotides: TGTGCCAGCAGTTCTGCGGGGTCCGGTGATACGCAGTATTTT. This encodes CASSSAGSGDTQYF.

V is TRBV6-6 and J is TRBJ1-1; D gene uncertain. V was clipped by 6 bases and J by 5 bases, with 10 bases between them. From germline, CDR1 is MNHNY and CDR2 SVGAGI (reference sequence). The CDR3 sequence is 12 residues long. The CDR3 here is CASSLVGTEAFF. The DNA of the CDR3 is TGTGCCAGCAGCTTAGTGGGGACTGAAGCTTTCTTT.

This sequence joins TRBV10-3 and TRBJ1-6; D unclear. The CDR3 is 14 amino acids. CDR1 is ENHRY and CDR2 is SYGVKD in the germline V gene. V was cut by 0 bases and J by 10 bases, with 10 bases left in between. In DNA form, the CDR3 reads TGTGCCATCAGTGAGTCTAAGGAAGGGTCACCCCTCCACTTT. Amino acid sequence: CAISESKEGSPLHF.